What follows are 2 T cell receptor beta chains derived from one specimen sequenced in a study of T-cell reconstitution after alpha-beta-depleted transplantation in children (dated by TCRdb to 2016 to 2018). The method was PCR. Reads for this sample came from an Illumina HiSeq 2500. TCR libraries were prepared with molecular barcoding, using unique molecular identifiers to normalize TCRbeta repertoire quantification. TCRdb trimmed the raw reads at Q25, called clones with MiXCR and kept productive beta chains. Entries that share a CDR3 protein sequence are merged under the most common genes and DNA. The sample table holds some 240,000 distinct CDR3 sequences, of which roughly a tenth were seen once. Approximately 5.4% of the sample goes to the ten largest clones. This specimen was PBMCs from the stem cell graft donor, taken from the stem cell graft. Receptors were obtained from a human donor who donated a stem cell graft to a child with SCID.

This sequence joins TRBV5-2 and TRBJ2-1; the table gives TRBD1 as D, unverified against the DNA. TRBV5-2 is classified as a pseudogene. The CDR3 has 17 residues. The CDR3 loop is CARGPGLPGQGYNEQFF. The CDR3 DNA is TGTGCCAGGGGCCCCGGGCTGCCGGGACAAGGTTACAATGAGCAGTTCTTC.

This clonotype was counted many times. V and J are TRBV20-1 and TRBJ1-2; no clear D. The length of the CDR3 is 14 residues. V was trimmed by 1 base and J by 3 bases, leaving 12 bases between them. CDR1 and CDR2 (germline): DFQATT, SNEGSKA (reference sequence). The CDR3 nucleotides are TGCAGTGCTAGAGGCCATGGTAGTGACTATGGCTACACCTTC. Its protein product is CSARGHGSDYGYTF.